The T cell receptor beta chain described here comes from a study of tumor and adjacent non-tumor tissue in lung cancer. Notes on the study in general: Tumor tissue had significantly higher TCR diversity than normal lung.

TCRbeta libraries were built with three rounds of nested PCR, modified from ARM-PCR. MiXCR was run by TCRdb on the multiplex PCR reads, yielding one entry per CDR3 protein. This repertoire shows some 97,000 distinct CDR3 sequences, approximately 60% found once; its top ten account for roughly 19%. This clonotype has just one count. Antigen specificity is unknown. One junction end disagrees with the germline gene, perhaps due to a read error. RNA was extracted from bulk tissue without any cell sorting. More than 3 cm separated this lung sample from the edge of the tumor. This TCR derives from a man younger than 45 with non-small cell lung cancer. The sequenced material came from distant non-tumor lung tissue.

CDR3 loop: CGAPPWGTSGSSAQYF. The CDR3 coding sequence is TGCGGTGCTCCACCGTGGGGGACTAGCGGGAGCTCAGCCCAGTACTTC. V gene TRBV20-1 combines with J gene TRBJ2-5, with 14 bases matching TRBD2. CDR1 DFQATT and CDR2 SNEGSKA come from the germline V gene (reference sequence). The CDR3 sequence is 16 residues long.